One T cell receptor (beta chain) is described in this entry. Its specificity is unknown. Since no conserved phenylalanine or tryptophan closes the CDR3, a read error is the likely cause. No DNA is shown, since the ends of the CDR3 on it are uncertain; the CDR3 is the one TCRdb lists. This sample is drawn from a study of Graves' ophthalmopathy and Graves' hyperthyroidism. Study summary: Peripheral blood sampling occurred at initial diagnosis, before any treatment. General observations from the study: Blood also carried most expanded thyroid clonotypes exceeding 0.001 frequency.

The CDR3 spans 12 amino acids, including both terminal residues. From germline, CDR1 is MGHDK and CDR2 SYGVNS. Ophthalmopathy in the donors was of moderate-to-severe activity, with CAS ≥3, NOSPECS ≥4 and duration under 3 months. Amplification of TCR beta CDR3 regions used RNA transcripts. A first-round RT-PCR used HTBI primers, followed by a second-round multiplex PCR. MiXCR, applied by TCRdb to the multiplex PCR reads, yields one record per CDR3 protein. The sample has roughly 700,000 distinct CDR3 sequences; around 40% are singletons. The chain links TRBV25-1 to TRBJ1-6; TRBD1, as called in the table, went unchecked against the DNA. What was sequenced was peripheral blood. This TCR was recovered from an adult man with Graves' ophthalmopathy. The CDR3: CASSEYGAGDTS.